This T cell receptor beta chain was identified during a study of CD4 T cells in relation to SARS-CoV-2 and coronaviruses. Data came from immunoSEQ multiplex PCR; TCRdb stores just in-frame clones and leaves some out. The table shows about 20,000 clones, with around 66% occurring only once. Comment on this clone: Its specificity is unknown.

V gave up 3 bases and J gave up 0 bases, with 10 bases separating them. This CDR3 has 15 residues. Germline CDR1 and CDR2: SGDLS and YYNGEE. Before the COVID-19 pandemic, during about 2011-2019, CD4+ T cells were taken from unexposed donors. Isolation of CD4+ T cells took place after roughly nine days in culture. Cultures held two million PBMCs per well with approximately 9.8 IU/ml IL-2. The receptor's source is a human donor in good health. The V gene is TRBV9, the J gene TRBJ1-3; TRBD1 might be the D (6 bases). Sequencing was performed on CD4+ T cells from PBMCs, cultured in vitro. The CDR3 DNA is TGTGCCAGCAGCGCGAACAGGGACTCTGGAAACACCATATATTTT. It encodes CASSANRDSGNTIYF.